Presented here are 21 T cell receptor beta chains from one specimen sequenced in a study of metastatic and nonmetastatic thyroid tumors. MiXCR was used by TCRdb to re-call the PCR reads. The data show about 12,000 clones, around an eighth seen once. Treatment of any kind had been given to no patient before thyroid surgery. The sample comprised blood. The origin of the receptors is a female donor with papillary thyroid cancer or a benign thyroid nodule (not recorded which). Some clones in this sample may be carry-over from other donors' samples.

To note about this clone: A much more abundant neighbour one base away suggests this may be a read error. Other nucleotide sequences from this sample produce the same CDR3. The chain recombines TRBV29-1 with TRBJ1-2; D gene ambiguous. The CDR3 length is 12 residues. The germline gives CDR1 SQVTM, CDR2 ANQGSEA. The CDR3: CSVRWVGYGYTF. The DNA of the CDR3 is TGCAGTGTTCGGTGGGTTGGCTATGGCTACACCTTC.

The DNA of the CDR3 is TGCAGTGCTAGAGATGAGGGGGGCTACAATGAGCAGTTCTTC. It encodes CSARDEGGYNEQFF. This chain connects TRBV20-1 to TRBJ2-1; perhaps D is TRBD1 or TRBD2 (6 bases each). V dropped 0 bases and J dropped 3 bases, with 9 bases sitting between them. CDR1 DFQATT and CDR2 SNEGSKA come from the germline V gene (reference sequence). CDR3 length equals 14 residues.

This clone was observed many times. This chain joins TRBV25-1 and TRBJ2-7, with TRBD2 matching over 9 bases. Trimming cost V 4 bases and J 5 bases; bases outside gene matches: 6. The germline CDR1 and CDR2 sequences are MGHDK and SYGVNS. This CDR3 region has 14 residues. As DNA, the CDR3 is TGTGCCAGCAGTGCCCCTAGCGGGAACCACGAGCAGTACTTC. Its translation is CASSAPSGNHEQYF.

This clone appeared many times. The rearrangement uses TRBV5-1 and TRBJ1-1; weak D call: TRBD1 (5 bases). Trimming removed 1 base from V and 0 bases from J, with 7 bases in between. The germline gives CDR1 SGHRS, CDR2 YFSETQ. The CDR3 spans 14 residues. The CDR3 DNA is TGCGCCAGCAGCTTGTCAGGGATGAACACTGAAGCTTTCTTT. Protein product: CASSLSGMNTEAFF.

This rearrangement joins TRBV12-3 or TRBV12-4 to TRBJ1-1; no definite D call. The CDR3 loop spans 12 amino acids. V was trimmed by 3 bases and J by 6 bases, leaving 8 bases between them. CDR3: CASSFHGSEAFF. The DNA of the CDR3 is TGTGCCAGCAGTTTCCATGGTTCTGAAGCTTTCTTT.

This clone was seen a handful of times. This may come from a read error, since a much larger clone is one base off. Other DNA sequences from this sample encode an identical CDR3 as well. CDR3 sequence: CASSFSRELFF. CDR3 nucleotide sequence: TGTGCCAGTAGCTTTTCCCGGGAGCTGTTTTTT. The chain has TRBV7-9 and TRBJ2-2; no reliable D call. CDR1 and CDR2 (germline): SEHNR, FQNEAQ (reference sequence). This CDR3 is 11 amino acids long.

This clone was detected many times. The genes are TRBV7-6 and TRBJ2-1, with 9 bases matching TRBD1. The trim removed 4 bases at V and 0 bases at J, leaving 7 bases unmatched. The CDR3 is 17 amino acids. The V gene's germline CDR1 is SGHVS and CDR2 FNYEAQ. The CDR3 DNA reads TGTGCCAGCAGCTGGGACAGGGCCCTTAACTCCTACAATGAGCAGTTCTTC. Translating gives CASSWDRALNSYNEQFF.

By frequency in the sample, this clone is medium-sized. Other nucleotide sequences from this sample produce the same CDR3. V and J are TRBV28 and TRBJ1-3; D is undetermined. In germline, CDR1 is MDHEN, CDR2 SYDVKM. The CDR3 spans 14 residues. The ends were cut back, 3 bases at V and 0 bases at J, with 6 bases in the middle. This CDR3 is CASSFGISGNTIYF. The DNA of the CDR3 is TGTGCCAGCAGTTTCGGGATCTCTGGAAACACCATATATTTT.

This clone appeared many times. The chain is built from TRBV9 and TRBJ1-6; D is perhaps TRBD1 (6 bases). V dropped 0 bases and J dropped 7 bases, with 14 bases sitting between them. Germline assignment: CDR1 SGDLS and CDR2 YYNGEE. The CDR3 runs to 16 residues. The CDR3, as DNA: TGTGCCAGCAGCGTAGTATTTAAGGGGGAGAATTCACCCCTCCACTTT. Protein product: CASSVVFKGENSPLHF.

This clone was seen many times. This chain joins TRBV4-1 and TRBJ2-6; weak D call: TRBD1 (6 bases). V was trimmed by 0 bases and J by 1 base, leaving 7 bases between them. The CDR3 has 16 residues. Per germline, CDR1 MGHRA and CDR2 YSYEKL. The CDR3 protein is CASSQDQGSGANVLTF. The CDR3 nucleotides read TGCGCCAGCAGCCAAGATCAGGGGTCTGGGGCCAACGTCCTGACTTTC.

This clone was seen repeatedly, ten times or more. This rearrangement joins TRBV7-6 to TRBJ2-5, with 12 bases identical to TRBD2. V gave up 1 base and J gave up 2 bases; unmatched junction bases: 2. The CDR3 is made up of 16 amino acids. Looked up from germline, CDR1 is SGHVS and CDR2 is FNYEAQ. CDR3 nucleotide sequence: TGTGCCAGCAGCTTAGTAGGGACTAGCGGGCAAGAGACCCAGTACTTC. Protein product: CASSLVGTSGQETQYF.

The table lists this clone with many counts. The same CDR3 arises from other DNA sequences in this sample as well. V gene TRBV20-1 combines with J gene TRBJ2-3; 9 bases fit TRBD1. This CDR3 has 16 amino acids. V gave up 4 bases and J gave up 2 bases; unmatched junction bases: 10. Germline V gene data show CDR1 as DFQATT and CDR2 as SNEGSKA (reference sequence). The CDR3 DNA sequence: TGCAGTGCTAACGCACCGGGACAGGGTAACACAGATACGCAGTATTTT. Encoded protein: CSANAPGQGNTDTQYF.

A remark on this clone: One junction end disagrees with the germline gene, perhaps due to a read error. The chain has TRBV12-3 or TRBV12-4 and TRBJ2-3, with D unclear. This CDR3 comprises 14 residues. The CDR3 loop reads CVSSSSTVTDTQYF. In nucleotides, the CDR3 is TGTGTCAGCAGTTCCTCCACTGTCACAGATACGCAGTATTTT.

V gene TRBV2 combines with J gene TRBJ2-7; a possible D gene is TRBD2 (6 bases). Germline-derived CDR1 and CDR2 are SNHLY and FYNNEI. This CDR3 is built from 15 residues. V lost 0 bases and J 7 bases, leaving 16 bases between the germline ends. The CDR3 DNA follows: TGTGCCAGCAGTGAAGCTTGGACTACTCATTGGGAGCAGTACTTC. Amino acid sequence: CASSEAWTTHWEQYF. Full variable domain (missing parts from reference TRBV2 and TRBJ2-7): EPEVTQTPSHQVTQMGQEVILRCVPISNHLYFYWYRQILGQKVEFLVSFYNNEISEKSEIFDDQFSVERPDGSNFTLKIRSTKLEDSAMYFCASSEAWTTHWEQYFGPGTRLTVT.

This clone was observed at least ten times. The V call is TRBV2, the J call TRBJ1-1; maybe TRBD1 (6 bases). The V and J ends lost 6 bases and 1 base respectively, with 15 bases between them. The CDR3 has 15 amino acids. Germline assignment: CDR1 SNHLY and CDR2 FYNNEI. The CDR3 protein is CASRFSIGGNTEAFF. The DNA for the CDR3 is TGTGCCAGCAGGTTCTCAATAGGGGGGAACACTGAAGCTTTCTTT.

Remarks on this clone: The junction and the germline gene differ at one end; a read error may be behind it. The chain recombines TRBV5-1 with TRBJ1-5; D is uncertain. CDR3 length: 14 residues. Looked up from germline, CDR1 is SGHRS and CDR2 is YFSETQ. In DNA, the CDR3 is TGCGCCAGCAGCTTGGACTTTAGCAACCAGCCCCAGCATTTT. Translated, it gives CASSLDFSNQPQHF.

This clone was detected ten times or more. Within the sample, other DNA sequences also encode this same CDR3. CDR3 amino acids: CASSPGENSPLHF. CDR3 DNA sequence: TGTGCCAGCAGCCCAGGGGAAAATTCACCCCTCCACTTT. This chain connects TRBV6-1 to TRBJ1-6; perhaps TRBD1 as D (6 bases). Between the trimmed V and J ends, which lost 6 bases and 7 bases, there was a span of 10 bases. CDR1 is MNHNS and CDR2 is SASEGT in the germline V gene. The CDR3 is made up of 13 amino acids.

This clone is medium-sized (0.01 to 0.1%). The genes are TRBV28 and TRBJ2-3, with 9 bases lining up with TRBD1. With 10 bases clipped from V and 9 bases from J, the junction kept 14 bases outside the gene matches. Germline V lookup: CDR1 MDHEN, CDR2 SYDVKM. The CDR3 is 14 amino acids. As DNA, the CDR3 is TGTGCCACCCGGGACAGGGTGAATCGAATGACGCAGTATTTT. Residues: CATRDRVNRMTQYF.

The chain recombines TRBV10-1 with TRBJ2-2, with D possibly TRBD1 on 5 matching bases. With 4 bases removed from V and 2 bases from J, the gap between germline ends came to 11 bases. The CDR3 is made up of 15 amino acids. The germline gives CDR1 WNHNN, CDR2 SYGVQD (reference sequence). CDR3 loop: CASSVSRANTGELFF. CDR3 bases: TGCGCCAGCAGTGTAAGCAGGGCAAACACCGGGGAGCTGTTTTTT.

Sample share makes this clone medium-sized. The chain carries TRBV6-1 and TRBJ2-7, with 10 bases matching TRBD2. CDR3 length equals 14 residues. Per germline, CDR1 MNHNS and CDR2 SASEGT. V lost 6 bases to trimming and J lost 6 bases; unmatched junction nucleotides: 8. Here the CDR3 DNA reads TGTGCCAGCAGGCTAACCGGGACTAGCGCCGAGCAGTACTTC. Translated: CASRLTGTSAEQYF.

This clone was counted many times. V gene TRBV12-3 or TRBV12-4 combines with J gene TRBJ2-3; the D is unclear. The CDR3 contains 14 residues. V was cut by 6 bases and J by 3 bases, with 13 bases left in between. Written as DNA, the CDR3 is TGTGCCAGCAGCTCCCTCTCGTCTACAGATACGCAGTATTTT. Residues: CASSSLSSTDTQYF.